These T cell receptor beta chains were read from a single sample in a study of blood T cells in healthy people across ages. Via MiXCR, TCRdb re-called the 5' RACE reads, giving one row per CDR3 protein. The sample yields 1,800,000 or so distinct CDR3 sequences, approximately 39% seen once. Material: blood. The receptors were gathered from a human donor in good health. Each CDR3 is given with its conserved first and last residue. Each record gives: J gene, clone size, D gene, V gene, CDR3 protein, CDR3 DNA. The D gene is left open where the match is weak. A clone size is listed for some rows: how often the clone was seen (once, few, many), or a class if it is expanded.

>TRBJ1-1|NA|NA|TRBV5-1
CASRVGWNTEAFF
TGCGCCAGCAGGGTTGGATGGAACACTGAAGCTTTCTTT
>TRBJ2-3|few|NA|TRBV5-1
CASRLFTGSDTQYF
TGCGCCAGCAGATTATTCACAGGGTCGGATACGCAGTATTTT
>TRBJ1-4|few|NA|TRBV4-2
CASSQGITNEKLFF
TGTGCCAGCAGCCAAGGGATCACGAATGAAAAACTGTTTTTT
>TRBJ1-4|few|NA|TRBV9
CASSWGDGERKLFF
TGTGCCAGCAGTTGGGGAGATGGAGAACGAAAACTGTTTTTT
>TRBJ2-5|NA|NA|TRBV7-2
CASSLAVGEQNF
TGTGCCAGCAGCTTAGCGGTAGGTGAGCAGAACTTC
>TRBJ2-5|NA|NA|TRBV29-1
CSAVGEYEETQYF
TGCAGCGCCGTCGGGGAGTATGAAGAGACCCAGTACTTC
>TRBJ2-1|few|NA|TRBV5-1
CASSLSSGEQFF
TGTGCCAGCAGCTTATCGTCGGGTGAGCAGTTCTTC
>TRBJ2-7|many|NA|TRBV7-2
CASSQTGPYEQYF
TGTGCCAGCAGTCAGACAGGACCCTACGAGCAGTACTTC
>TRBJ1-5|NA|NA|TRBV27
CASSLYRDFNQPQHF
TGTGCCAGCAGTTTATACAGGGATTTCAATCAGCCCCAGCATTTT
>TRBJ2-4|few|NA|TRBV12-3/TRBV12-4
CASSADGRSIQYF
TGTGCCAGCAGTGCGGACGGCCGAAGCATTCAGTACTTC
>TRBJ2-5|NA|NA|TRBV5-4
CASSLAFEETQYF
TGTGCCAGCAGCTTGGCTTTCGAAGAGACCCAGTACTTC
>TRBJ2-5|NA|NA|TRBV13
CASSQTLTGETQYF
TGTGCCAGCAGCCAAACCCTGACTGGGGAGACCCAGTACTTC
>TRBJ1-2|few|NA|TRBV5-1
CASSPTGEGYGYTF
TGCGCCAGCAGCCCGACGGGAGAGGGCTATGGCTACACCTTC
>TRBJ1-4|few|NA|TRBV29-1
CSASGTVNEKLFF
TGCAGCGCCTCCGGGACGGTTAATGAAAAACTGTTTTTT
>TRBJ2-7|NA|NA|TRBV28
CASSRGQLGISYEQYF
TGTGCCAGCAGTCGAGGACAATTGGGGATTTCCTACGAGCAGTACTTC
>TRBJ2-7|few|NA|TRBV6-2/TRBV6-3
CASRPGSYEQYF
TGTGCCAGCAGACCGGGGTCCTACGAGCAGTACTTC
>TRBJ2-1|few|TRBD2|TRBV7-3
CASGPGTSGNNEQFF
TGTGCCAGCGGACCGGGTACTAGCGGCAACAATGAGCAGTTCTTC
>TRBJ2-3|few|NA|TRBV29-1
CSVASGTSTDTQYF
TGCAGCGTTGCATCCGGGACTAGCACAGATACGCAGTATTTT
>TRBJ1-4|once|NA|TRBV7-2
CASSLAGTHREKLFF
TGTGCCAGCAGCCTAGCCGGGACGCACCGCGAAAAACTGTTTTTT
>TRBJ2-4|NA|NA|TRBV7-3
CASSLNRGTNYAQYF
TGTGCCAGCAGCTTAAATAGGGGAACTAACTACGCGCAGTACTTC
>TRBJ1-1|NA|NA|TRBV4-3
CASSQDVAMNTEAFF
TGCGCCAGCAGCCAAGATGTAGCTATGAACACTGAAGCTTTCTTT
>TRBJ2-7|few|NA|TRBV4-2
CASKRTGPSYEQYF
TGTGCCAGCAAAAGAACCGGGCCCTCCTACGAGCAGTACTTC
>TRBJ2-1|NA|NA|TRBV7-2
CASSLARRGGYNEQFF
TGTGCCAGCAGCTTAGCGCGGAGGGGGGGTTACAATGAGCAGTTCTTC
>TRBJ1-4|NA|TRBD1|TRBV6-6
CASGRTGPPKGLFF
TGTGCCAGCGGTAGGACAGGGCCCCCCAAGGGACTGTTTTTT
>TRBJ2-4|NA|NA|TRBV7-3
CASSLTQKNIQYF
TGTGCCAGCAGCTTAACCCAAAAAAACATTCAGTACTTC
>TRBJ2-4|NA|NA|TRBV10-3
CAISEVENIQYF
TGTGCCATCAGTGAGGTGGAGAACATTCAGTACTTC
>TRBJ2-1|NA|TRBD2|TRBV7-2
CASSPIAGGEGFF
TGTGCCAGCAGCCCGATAGCGGGGGGGGAGGGGTTCTTC
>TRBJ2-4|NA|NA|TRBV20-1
CSARGAQGGGEQYF
TGCAGTGCTAGAGGCGCCCAGGGGGGGGGGGAGCAGTACTTC
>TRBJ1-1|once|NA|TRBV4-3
CASSQDHRSGTEAFF
TGCGCCAGCAGCCAAGATCACAGGTCGGGCACTGAAGCTTTCTTT
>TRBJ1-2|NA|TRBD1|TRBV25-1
CASSQGARSGYTF
TGTGCCAGCAGTCAGGGGGCGCGGAGTGGCTACACCTTC
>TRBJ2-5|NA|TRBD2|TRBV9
CASSVAPAAGQETQYF
TGTGCCAGCAGCGTAGCCCCGGCAGCGGGGCAAGAGACCCAGTACTTC
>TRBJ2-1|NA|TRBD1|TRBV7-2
CASSLLSLRQGRNEQFF
TGTGCCAGCAGCTTGCTATCATTGAGACAGGGGAGGAATGAGCAGTTCTTC
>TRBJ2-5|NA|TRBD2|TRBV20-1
CSVTAGKRDRRKTQYF
TGCAGTGTCACGGCTGGTAAGCGGGACCGGAGGAAGACCCAGTACTTC
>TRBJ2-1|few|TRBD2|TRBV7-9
CASSLALAGGPTDEQFF
TGTGCCAGCAGCTTAGCCCTAGCGGGGGGGCCTACAGATGAGCAGTTCTTC
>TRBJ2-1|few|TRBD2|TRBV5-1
CASSWRGGQVYNEQFF
TGCGCCAGCAGTTGGCGGGGGGGCCAGGTCTACAATGAGCAGTTCTTC
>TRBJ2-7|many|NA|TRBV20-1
CSAREGTYDNYEQYF
TGCAGTGCTAGAGAGGGGACATATGACAACTACGAGCAGTACTTC
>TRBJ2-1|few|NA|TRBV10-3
CAISDGRFSYNEQFF
TGTGCCATCAGTGACGGACGCTTCTCCTACAATGAGCAGTTCTTC